Listed below are T cell receptor beta chains from one sample, sequenced in a study of OX40 agonist ivuxolimab in advanced cancers. Assay used: immunoSEQ multiplex PCR; TCRdb lists only in-frame clones, some missing. This table holds around 83,000 clones, roughly 83% found once. The source material was CD4+ or CD8+ T cells sorted from blood, sampled in a trial of the OX40 agonist ivuxolimab. The receptors originated from an adult with an advanced solid tumor such as melanoma, head and neck, liver or kidney cancer. CDR3s include the opening cysteine and the closing phenylalanine or tryptophan. The order of the fields is D gene, V gene, clone size, J gene, CDR3 protein, CDR3 DNA. The D gene is left open where the match is weak. Not all rows give a size; the values are once, few, many and, for expanded clones, a class.

D gene: TRBD2
V gene: TRBV19
clone size: NA
J gene: TRBJ2-2
CDR3 protein: CARGLAGGAGELFF
CDR3 DNA: TGTGCCAGGGGACTAGCGGGAGGGGCCGGGGAGCTGTTTTTT

D gene: NA
V gene: TRBV27
clone size: NA
J gene: TRBJ1-5
CDR3 protein: CASSPGGQPQHF
CDR3 DNA: TGTGCCAGCAGCCCCGGCGGCCAGCCCCAGCATTTT

D gene: NA
V gene: TRBV19
clone size: NA
J gene: TRBJ2-5
CDR3 protein: CASSGGLGETQYF
CDR3 DNA: TGTGCCAGTAGTGGGGGCCTCGGGGAGACCCAGTACTTC

D gene: TRBD1
V gene: TRBV9
clone size: NA
J gene: TRBJ2-2
CDR3 protein: CASRPYRGTGELFF
CDR3 DNA: TGTGCCAGCAGACCTTACAGGGGAACCGGGGAGCTGTTTTTT

D gene: NA
V gene: TRBV6-5
clone size: NA
J gene: TRBJ1-5
CDR3 protein: CASSSLNQPQHF
CDR3 DNA: TGTGCCAGCAGTTCCCTTAATCAGCCCCAGCATTTT

D gene: NA
V gene: TRBV4-3
clone size: NA
J gene: TRBJ1-4
CDR3 protein: CASSLGAGITQGHEKLFF
CDR3 DNA: TGCGCCAGCAGCCTGGGGGCAGGGATCACTCAGGGGCATGAAAAACTGTTTTTT

D gene: NA
V gene: TRBV12-1
clone size: NA
J gene: TRBJ2-7
CDR3 protein: CASKLAVAYEQYF
CDR3 DNA: TGTGCCAGCAAGTTAGCGGTGGCCTACGAGCAGTACTTC

D gene: NA
V gene: TRBV5-8
clone size: NA
J gene: TRBJ1-6
CDR3 protein: CASSPEINSPLHF
CDR3 DNA: TGTGCCAGCAGCCCCGAGATCAATTCACCCCTCCACTTT

D gene: NA
V gene: TRBV5-1
clone size: NA
J gene: TRBJ2-7
CDR3 protein: CASSSELREQYF
CDR3 DNA: TGCGCCAGCAGCTCGGAGTTAAGAGAGCAGTACTTC

D gene: NA
V gene: TRBV7-3
clone size: NA
J gene: TRBJ2-3
CDR3 protein: CASSRGLEDTQYF
CDR3 DNA: TGTGCCAGCAGCCGGGGTTTGGAAGATACGCAGTATTTT

D gene: NA
V gene: TRBV7-2
clone size: NA
J gene: TRBJ2-7
CDR3 protein: CASSPWASYEQYF
CDR3 DNA: TGTGCCAGCAGCCCGTGGGCCTCCTACGAGCAGTACTTC

D gene: TRBD2
V gene: TRBV7-2
clone size: NA
J gene: TRBJ2-1
CDR3 protein: CASSLGGLAGGPNNEQFF
CDR3 DNA: TGTGCCAGCAGCTTAGGGGGGCTAGCGGGAGGGCCTAACAATGAGCAGTTCTTC

D gene: NA
V gene: TRBV7-2
clone size: NA
J gene: TRBJ1-2
CDR3 protein: CASSSRPYGYTF
CDR3 DNA: TGTGCCAGCAGCTCCAGACCCTATGGCTACACCTTC

D gene: NA
V gene: TRBV11-1
clone size: NA
J gene: TRBJ2-1
CDR3 protein: CASSSDWSSYNEQFF
CDR3 DNA: TGTGCCAGCAGCTCGGACTGGAGCTCCTACAATGAGCAGTTCTTC

D gene: TRBD1
V gene: TRBV5-1
clone size: once
J gene: TRBJ2-3
CDR3 protein: CASSLGTGEGDTQYF
CDR3 DNA: TGCGCCAGCAGCCTCGGGACAGGGGAAGGAGATACGCAGTATTTT

D gene: NA
V gene: TRBV27
clone size: NA
J gene: TRBJ1-1
CDR3 protein: CASSLITPRTTEAFF
CDR3 DNA: TGTGCCAGCAGTTTAATCACCCCCCGGACGACTGAAGCTTTCTTT

D gene: NA
V gene: TRBV4-2
clone size: NA
J gene: TRBJ2-6
CDR3 protein: CASSRETGSSGANVLTF
CDR3 DNA: TGTGCCAGCAGCCGCGAGACAGGTAGCTCTGGGGCCAACGTCCTGACTTTC

D gene: NA
V gene: TRBV11-2
clone size: NA
J gene: TRBJ1-6
CDR3 protein: CASSFVGGVSSPLHF
CDR3 DNA: TGTGCCAGCAGCTTTGTAGGGGGTGTTAGTTCACCCCTCCACTTT

D gene: NA
V gene: TRBV9
clone size: NA
J gene: TRBJ1-2
CDR3 protein: CASSGEGGANYGYTF
CDR3 DNA: TGTGCCAGCAGCGGAGAAGGGGGGGCTAACTATGGCTACACCTTC

D gene: NA
V gene: TRBV6-5
clone size: NA
J gene: TRBJ2-7
CDR3 protein: CASSYGVMAYEQYF
CDR3 DNA: TGTGCCAGCAGTTACGGGGTAATGGCCTACGAGCAGTACTTC

D gene: NA
V gene: TRBV5-4
clone size: NA
J gene: TRBJ2-7
CDR3 protein: CASGGPRSNEQYF
CDR3 DNA: TGTGCCAGCGGTGGACCCCGGAGTAACGAGCAGTACTTC

D gene: NA
V gene: TRBV25-1
clone size: NA
J gene: TRBJ2-1
CDR3 protein: CASSEWAGAYNEQFF
CDR3 DNA: TGTGCCAGCAGTGAATGGGCGGGGGCTTACAATGAGCAGTTCTTC

D gene: TRBD2
V gene: TRBV5-4
clone size: NA
J gene: TRBJ2-7
CDR3 protein: CASRPGGTASYEQYF
CDR3 DNA: TGTGCCAGCAGGCCGGGGGGGACGGCCTCCTACGAGCAGTACTTC

D gene: NA
V gene: TRBV6-1
clone size: NA
J gene: TRBJ1-2
CDR3 protein: CASSEGQMAGYGYTF
CDR3 DNA: TGTGCCAGCAGTGAAGGGCAGATGGCCGGGTATGGCTACACCTTC

D gene: NA
V gene: TRBV5-1
clone size: NA
J gene: TRBJ2-3
CDR3 protein: CASSLEKRTDTQYF
CDR3 DNA: TGCGCCAGCAGCTTGGAGAAACGCACAGATACGCAGTATTTT

D gene: NA
V gene: TRBV4-1
clone size: once
J gene: TRBJ2-3
CDR3 protein: CASSQEGPPGTDTQYF
CDR3 DNA: TGCGCCAGCAGCCAAGAAGGGCCCCCCGGGACAGATACGCAGTATTTT

D gene: NA
V gene: TRBV29-1
clone size: NA
J gene: TRBJ1-1
CDR3 protein: CSVAGSSEAFF
CDR3 DNA: TGCAGCGTCGCAGGGTCCTCTGAAGCTTTCTTT

D gene: NA
V gene: TRBV29-1
clone size: NA
J gene: TRBJ1-6
CDR3 protein: CSVVIVLRSYNSPLHF
CDR3 DNA: TGCAGCGTTGTGATCGTCTTGCGCTCCTATAATTCACCCCTCCACTTT

D gene: TRBD1
V gene: TRBV27
clone size: NA
J gene: TRBJ2-7
CDR3 protein: CASKGQGYEQYF
CDR3 DNA: TGTGCCTCCAAGGGACAGGGATACGAGCAGTACTTC

D gene: NA
V gene: TRBV9
clone size: NA
J gene: TRBJ2-5
CDR3 protein: CASSADPGPKETQYF
CDR3 DNA: TGTGCCAGCAGCGCGGATCCGGGACCAAAAGAGACCCAGTACTTC

D gene: NA
V gene: TRBV7-2
clone size: NA
J gene: TRBJ1-2
CDR3 protein: CASSPHGAYNYGYTF
CDR3 DNA: TGTGCCAGCAGCCCACATGGGGCTTATAACTATGGCTACACCTTC

D gene: TRBD1
V gene: TRBV6-1
clone size: NA
J gene: TRBJ1-5
CDR3 protein: CASRRDSNQPQHF
CDR3 DNA: TGTGCCAGCAGGAGGGACAGTAATCAGCCCCAGCATTTT

D gene: TRBD2
V gene: TRBV11-2
clone size: NA
J gene: TRBJ2-2
CDR3 protein: CASSLLAGDTGELFF
CDR3 DNA: TGTGCCAGCAGCTTATTAGCGGGAGACACCGGGGAGCTGTTTTTT

D gene: TRBD2
V gene: TRBV6-5
clone size: NA
J gene: TRBJ2-1
CDR3 protein: CASSYSREGRNEQFF
CDR3 DNA: TGTGCCAGCAGTTACTCGCGGGAGGGCCGGAATGAGCAGTTCTTC

D gene: NA
V gene: TRBV5-4
clone size: NA
J gene: TRBJ2-5
CDR3 protein: CASSSRGGGYETQYF
CDR3 DNA: TGTGCCAGCAGCTCGCGAGGGGGAGGGTATGAGACCCAGTACTTC

D gene: NA
V gene: TRBV6-5
clone size: NA
J gene: TRBJ2-5
CDR3 protein: CASSYGGIQETQYF
CDR3 DNA: TGTGCCAGCAGTTACGGGGGGATCCAAGAGACCCAGTACTTC

D gene: NA
V gene: TRBV15
clone size: NA
J gene: TRBJ2-1
CDR3 protein: CATSRGPAAEINEQFF
CDR3 DNA: TGTGCCACCAGCAGGGGACCTGCGGCAGAGATCAATGAGCAGTTCTTC